The 9 T cell receptor beta chains reported below all come from one sample, sequenced in a study of T cell responses to AZD1222 COVID-19 vaccine. Repertoires were generated with immunoSEQ multiplex PCR, while TCRdb's copy carries only in-frame clones and drops some. The sample lists some 130,000 clones; approximately 90% were seen once. The sequencing used peripheral blood, collected 28 days after the second AZD1222 dose. These receptors were taken from an adult who received the AZD1222 COVID-19 vaccine.

The chain employs TRBV7-8 and TRBJ2-7, with 7 nucleotides matching TRBD1. Trimming removed 5 bases from V and 2 bases from J; junction bases left unmatched: 6. Germline V CDR1 and CDR2: SGHVS, FQNEAQ. CDR3 length equals 14 residues. CDR3 nucleotide sequence: TGTGCCAGCAGCCACAGGGGTCTTGCCTACGAGCAGTACTTC. Translation gives CASSHRGLAYEQYF. The full variable domain, completed using reference TRBV7-8 and TRBJ2-7, is GAGVSQSPRYKVAKRGQDVALRCDPISGHVSLFWYQQALGQGPEFLTYFQNEAQLDKSGLPSDRFFAERPEGSVSTLKIQRTQQEDSAVYLCASSHRGLAYEQYFGPGTRLTVT.

This clone showed up just once. The rearrangement links TRBV5-1 to TRBJ1-3, with 7 bases matching TRBD1. CDR1 is SGHRS, CDR2 YFSETQ, per germline. The CDR3 sequence is 14 residues long. After removal of 3 bases from V and 2 bases from J, the junction contained 2 bases not matched to a gene. In DNA form, the CDR3 reads TGCGCCAGCAGCTCACAGGGGCCTGGAAACACCATATATTTT. Translating gives CASSSQGPGNTIYF.

The gene calls are TRBV18 and TRBJ2-7; TRBD2 might be the D (6 bases). V lost 3 bases to trimming and J lost 2 bases, with 8 bases between them. CDR1 and CDR2 (germline): KGHSH, LQKENI. This CDR3 is 13 amino acids long. CDR3 sequence (DNA): TGTGCCAGCTCACCGGACTACGCCTACGAGCAGTACTTC. This translates into CASSPDYAYEQYF. Full variable domain (remainder filled in from reference TRBV18 and TRBJ2-7): NAGVMQNPRHLVRRRGQEARLRCSPMKGHSHVYWYRQLPEEGLKFMVYLQKENIIDESGMPKERFSAEFPKEGPSILRIQQVVRGDSAAYFCASSPDYAYEQYFGPGTRLTVT.

With respect to this clone: Germline and junction disagree at one end, which may indicate a read error. The chain employs TRBV2 and TRBJ2-7; 11 nucleotides agree with TRBD1. CDR3 length equals 12 residues. Germline assignment: CDR1 SNHLY and CDR2 FYNNEI. CDR3 sequence reads: CASRGDRGKRLF. The CDR3 DNA is TGTGCCAGCAGGGGGGACAGGGGGAAGCGGCTGTTC.

The rearrangement links TRBV29-1 to TRBJ1-2; TRBD1 matches 8 bases. The CDR3 has 12 residues. Germline V lookup: CDR1 SQVTM, CDR2 ANQGSEA. Trimming took 7 bases from V and 8 from J; bases not matched to a gene: 9. The chain's CDR3 is CSADRQGLGYTF. The CDR3 nucleotides are TGCAGCGCCGATAGACAGGGGTTAGGCTACACCTTC.

J is TRBJ2-2 and V is TRBV19; 12 nucleotides line up with TRBD1. After removal of 6 bases from V and 4 bases from J, the junction contained 9 bases not matched to a gene. The CDR3 has 17 amino acids. CDR1 is LNHDA and CDR2 is SQIVND in the germline V gene (reference sequence). CDR3 in DNA: TGTGCCAGTAGCGGGACAGGGGGCTTGTCGGGCACCGGGGAGCTGTTTTTT. Protein product: CASSGTGGLSGTGELFF.

The chain couples TRBV2 to TRBJ1-5; D may be TRBD1 (5 bases). The CDR3 length is 12 residues. Trimming took off 9 bases at V and 5 bases at J, with 11 bases between the two ends. The germline V gene encodes CDR1 SNHLY and CDR2 FYNNEI. CDR3 bases: TGTGCCAGTCGAGGAGGGGATCAGCCCCAGCATTTT. Translation: CASRGGDQPQHF. Combining the CDR3 with reference TRBV2 and TRBJ1-5 gives the whole variable domain EPEVTQTPSHQVTQMGQEVILRCVPISNHLYFYWYRQILGQKVEFLVSFYNNEISEKSEIFDDQFSVERPDGSNFTLKIRSTKLEDSAMYFCASRGGDQPQHFGDGTRLSIL.

The CDR3 sequence: CSARGGDGYTF. The CDR3 DNA reads as TGCAGTGCTAGAGGTGGGGATGGCTACACCTTC. The rearrangement uses TRBV20-1 and TRBJ1-2; D ambiguous. The CDR3 totals 11 residues. Germline V gives CDR1 DFQATT, CDR2 SNEGSKA (reference sequence). Trimming pared 1 base from V and 6 bases from J, leaving 6 bases between.

This chain joins TRBV7-9 and TRBJ2-1; tentatively, D is TRBD1 (5 bases). This CDR3 spans 13 amino acids. V was cut by 3 bases and J by 12 bases, with 15 bases left in between. CDR1 is SEHNR, CDR2 FQNEAQ, per germline (reference sequence). The CDR3 nucleotides read TGTGCCAGCAGCTTGGACGGATCAAGGGGGCAGTTCTTC. It encodes CASSLDGSRGQFF.